The 26 T cell receptor beta chains listed next were all sequenced from one sample in a study of blood T cell repertoires in COVID-19. Libraries were prepared by immunoSEQ multiplex PCR; TCRdb keeps only in-frame clonotypes and omits some of them. The profile covers 250,000 to 350,000 clones, with roughly 88% appearing a single time and 0.7% to 0.9% taken by the ten largest. The sample taken for sequencing was peripheral blood. These receptors originate from a human donor with COVID-19, enrolled during active disease. The donor label of this sample is uncertain.

The rearrangement links TRBV6-1 to TRBJ2-3; perhaps TRBD2 as D (6 bases). V was shortened by 3 bases and J by 2 bases, with 12 bases between the two germline ends. This CDR3 has 15 residues. Looked up from germline, CDR1 is MNHNS and CDR2 is SASEGT. The CDR3 bases are TGTGCCAGCAGTGATAGCGGACTATTCACAGATACGCAGTATTTT. It yields the protein CASSDSGLFTDTQYF.

The chain employs TRBV7-9 and TRBJ1-1; TRBD1 is a possible D gene (5 bases). Trimming stripped 5 bases from V and 3 bases from J, with 13 bases between. Germline V gene lookup returns CDR1 SEHNR and CDR2 FQNEAQ (reference sequence). The CDR3 consists of 14 residues. The CDR3 DNA reads TGTGCCAGCAGCCCAACGGGGGGGTACACTGAAGCTTTCTTT. Translated: CASSPTGGYTEAFF.

The J gene is TRBJ2-1, the V gene TRBV28, with D perhaps matching TRBD1 (6 bases). This CDR3 has 14 residues. Trimming pared 5 bases from V and 9 bases from J, leaving 17 bases between. The germline CDR1 and CDR2 sequences are MDHEN and SYDVKM. The chain's CDR3 is CASSRTAVAGEQFF. The DNA for the CDR3 is TGTGCCAGCAGTCGGACAGCCGTGGCGGGTGAGCAGTTCTTC.

On this clone: At one end, the junction sequence differs from germline, possibly due to a read error. V is TRBV11-2 and J is TRBJ2-7, with D possibly TRBD1 on 5 matching bases. The germline V gene has CDR1 SGHAT and CDR2 FQNNGV. This CDR3 comprises 11 residues. This chain's CDR3 is CASSLGPPLDF. The DNA of the CDR3 is TGTGCCAGCAGTTTGGGGCCCCCTCTGGACTTC. The full variable domain, with the rest looked up from reference TRBV11-2 and TRBJ2-7, is EAGVAQSPRYKIIEKRQSVAFWCNPISGHATLYWYQQILGQGPKLLIQFQNNGVVDDSQLPKDRFSAERLKGVDSTLKIQPAKLEDSAVYLCASSLGPPLDFGPGTRLTVT.

This sequence joins TRBV7-8 and TRBJ2-3, with D unresolved. CDR3 length: 14 residues. Per germline, CDR1 SGHVS and CDR2 FQNEAQ. V dropped 3 bases and J dropped 1 base, with 8 bases sitting between them. The CDR3 here is CASSLGIRTDTQYF. Written as DNA, the CDR3 is TGTGCCAGCAGCTTGGGCATCCGCACAGATACGCAGTATTTT.

The chain recombines TRBV29-1 with TRBJ1-2; 9 bases agree with TRBD1. Unmatched junction bases numbered 1, after V lost 4 bases and J lost 1 base. Germline CDR1 is SQVTM and CDR2 is ANQGSEA. CDR3 size: 13 residues. This CDR3 is CSVGQGDNYGYTF. CDR3 coding DNA: TGCAGCGTTGGACAGGGGGATAACTATGGCTACACCTTC.

CDR3 in amino acids: CASSVEEGRYGYTF. The DNA of the CDR3 is TGTGCCAGCAGCGTAGAGGAGGGACGCTATGGCTACACCTTC. The chain links TRBV9 to TRBJ1-2, with a possible D match to TRBD1 (5 bases). The CDR3 length is 14 residues. Germline values: CDR1 SGDLS, CDR2 YYNGEE. The V gene lost 0 bases and the J gene lost 4 bases, with 10 bases spanning the gap.

In nucleotides, the CDR3 is TGCGCCAGCAGTTACAGGGTCGAGAATCAGCCCCAGCATTTT. Protein sequence: CASSYRVENQPQHF. The rearrangement joins TRBV10-2 to TRBJ1-5; TRBD1 might be the D (6 bases). Germline values: CDR1 WSHSY, CDR2 SAAADI. The CDR3 is 14 amino acids. Trimming pared 5 bases from V and 4 bases from J, leaving 12 bases between.

CDR3 amino acids: CASSSPGTSVSGELFF. In DNA, the CDR3 is TGTGCCAGCAGCTCTCCCGGGACTAGCGTCTCCGGGGAGCTGTTTTTT. The V gene is TRBV11-2, the J gene TRBJ2-2; TRBD2 matches 10 bases. V was pared by 4 bases and J by 6 bases, with 8 bases of the junction left unmatched. Germline assignment: CDR1 SGHAT and CDR2 FQNNGV. CDR3 length equals 16 residues.

The rearrangement joins TRBV5-1 to TRBJ2-7; 7 positions match TRBD1. Germline values: CDR1 SGHRS, CDR2 YFSETQ. V lost 0 bases and J lost 2; bases outside the gene matches: 2. The CDR3 runs 14 residues. The CDR3 nucleotides read TGCGCCAGCAGCTTGGGGGACAGTGCCTACGAGCAGTACTTC. As protein: CASSLGDSAYEQYF.

The genes are TRBV7-3 and TRBJ2-3; D might be TRBD1 (6 bases). V shed 2 bases and J shed 6 bases, with 18 bases lying between them. Germline V gives CDR1 SGHTA, CDR2 FQGTGA. The CDR3 runs to 16 residues. The CDR3 DNA follows: TGTGCCAGCAGCTTAGGGGATAATCTGGGGGCGGATACGCAGTATTTT. This translates into CASSLGDNLGADTQYF. Full variable domain (rest looked up from reference TRBV7-3 and TRBJ2-3): GAGVSQTPSNKVTEKGKYVELRCDPISGHTALYWYRQSLGQGPEFLIYFQGTGAADDSGLPNDRFFAVRPEGSVSTLKIQRTERGDSAVYLCASSLGDNLGADTQYFGPGTRLTVL.

The chain recombines TRBV19 with TRBJ2-2; the match to TRBD2 covers 12 bases. Germline loops: CDR1 LNHDA, CDR2 SQIVND (reference sequence). The CDR3 contains 17 residues. The V and J ends lost 6 bases and 2 bases, in that order; junction bases with no gene match: 7. CDR3 nucleotide sequence: TGTGCCAGTAGCAGGGCTAGCGGGAGGGTAAACACCGGGGAGCTGTTTTTT. Residues: CASSRASGRVNTGELFF. Drawing the rest from reference TRBV19 and TRBJ2-2, the complete variable domain is DGGITQSPKYLFRKEGQNVTLSCEQNLNHDAMYWYRQDPGQGLRLIYYSQIVNDFQKGDIAEGYSVSREKKESFPLTVTSAQKNPTAFYLCASSRASGRVNTGELFFGEGSRLTVL.

The rearrangement uses TRBV27 and TRBJ1-2; D ambiguous. Germline CDR1 reads MNHEY; CDR2 reads SMNVEV (reference sequence). The CDR3 runs to 17 residues. The V end was cut by 7 bases, the J end by 0 bases, with 21 bases between. This CDR3 reads CASTPGGGRVPNYGYTF. As DNA, the CDR3 is TGTGCCAGCACTCCTGGCGGTGGCCGGGTTCCTAACTATGGCTACACCTTC.

Comments on this clone: The junction and the germline gene differ at one end; a read error may be behind it. This chain connects TRBV19 to TRBJ1-6; D remains ambiguous. Per the germline V gene, CDR1 is LNHDA and CDR2 is SQIVND (reference sequence). The CDR3 loop spans 13 amino acids. CDR3 sequence reads: CATSLGYNSPLHF. CDR3 DNA sequence: TGTGCCACTAGTCTCGGGTATAATTCACCCCTCCACTTT.

This clone was observed many times. The CDR3 region has the DNA TGTGCCTGGAGTCGATATGGACAGGGCGGAACCGGGGAGCTGTTTTTT. Amino acids: CAWSRYGQGGTGELFF. This chain joins TRBV30 and TRBJ2-2, with TRBD1 matching 8 bases. Trimming cost V 2 bases and J 5 bases; bases outside gene matches: 10. Germline values: CDR1 GTSNPN, CDR2 SVGIG (reference sequence). The CDR3 runs 16 residues. Full variable domain (missing parts from reference TRBV30 and TRBJ2-2): SQTIHQWPATLVQPVGSPLSLECTVEGTSNPNLYWYRQAAGRGLQLLFYSVGIGQISSEVPQNLSASRPQDRQFILSSKKLLLSDSGFYLCAWSRYGQGGTGELFFGEGSRLTVL.

This sequence joins TRBV29-1 and TRBJ2-1; the match to TRBD2 covers 14 bases. With V trimmed by 6 bases and J by 9 bases, 7 bases remained unmatched. The CDR3 consists of 14 residues. Germline V CDR1 and CDR2: SQVTM, ANQGSEA. CDR3 DNA sequence: TGCAGCGTCCGACTAGCGGGAGGGCCGGGTGAGCAGTTCTTC. This gives the protein CSVRLAGGPGEQFF.

The CDR3 is CASSREVPREEKLFF. Here the CDR3 DNA reads TGTGCCAGCAGCCGAGAGGTGCCACGTGAGGAAAAACTGTTTTTT. The gene calls are TRBV21-1 and TRBJ1-4. TRBV21-1 is shown as a pseudogene. The CDR3 length is 15 residues.

The CDR3 protein is CASSLSSGNTGELFF. For the CDR3, the DNA is TGTGCCAGCAGTTTATCTAGCGGAAACACCGGGGAGCTGTTTTTT. The chain joins TRBV27 to TRBJ2-2; D is perhaps TRBD2 (6 bases). V lost 0 bases, J lost 2 bases, and 7 bases lay in between. There are 15 residues in the CDR3. CDR1 is MNHEY, CDR2 SMNVEV, per germline (reference sequence).

This chain joins TRBV5-4 and TRBJ2-5, with 11 positions matching TRBD2. The CDR3 spans 18 residues. Per germline, CDR1 SGHNT and CDR2 YYREEE (reference sequence). V lost 4 bases to trimming and J lost 1 base; unmatched junction nucleotides: 12. The chain's CDR3 is CASSPGLAEGGAQETQYF. CDR3 nucleotide sequence: TGTGCCAGCAGCCCGGGACTAGCGGAGGGGGGGGCCCAAGAGACCCAGTACTTC.

V gene TRBV12-5 combines with J gene TRBJ1-1; 7 positions match TRBD1. Germline CDR1 and CDR2: LGHNT and FRNRAP. This CDR3 comprises 13 residues. Losses at the gene ends were 11 bases for V and 3 bases for J; bases not matched to a gene: 9. Here the CDR3 reads CAGSGGKDTEAFF. CDR3 bases: TGTGCTGGTTCAGGGGGTAAGGACACTGAAGCTTTCTTT.

This clone was recorded once. Other DNA variants within this sample encode the same CDR3. This chain joins TRBV5-1 and TRBJ1-1; maybe TRBD1 (5 bases). CDR1 and CDR2 from the germline V gene are SGHRS and YFSETQ. CDR3 length: 13 amino acids. V was shortened by 3 bases and J by 2 bases, with 8 bases between the two germline ends. The CDR3 DNA sequence: TGCGCCAGCAGCTCCGACAGCAACACTGAAGCTTTCTTT. Protein sequence: CASSSDSNTEAFF.

This rearrangement joins TRBV29-1 to TRBJ1-4; 7 positions match TRBD1. The junction had 1 base not matched to a gene; V was cut back by 4 bases and J by 8 bases. Germline values: CDR1 SQVTM, CDR2 ANQGSEA. The CDR3 is 11 residues long. Here the CDR3 DNA reads TGCAGCGTTGCGACAGGGGAAAAACTGTTTTTT. Encoded protein: CSVATGEKLFF.

A few counts support this clone. The rearrangement uses TRBV11-2 and TRBJ1-2; D unresolved. This CDR3 has 12 amino acids. V was cut by 2 bases and J by 4 bases, with 5 bases left in between. Germline V gene sequence: CDR1 SGHAT, CDR2 FQNNGV. CDR3 bases: TGTGCCAGCAGCTTAAACAGCTATGGCTACACCTTC. This encodes CASSLNSYGYTF.

The CDR3 reads CASSLQASGSHDTQYF. The CDR3 DNA reads TGTGCCAGCAGTTTACAGGCTAGCGGGAGCCACGATACGCAGTATTTT. The V call is TRBV27, the J call TRBJ2-3; 10 nucleotides line up with TRBD2. CDR1 MNHEY and CDR2 SMNVEV come from the germline V gene (reference sequence). After removal of 2 bases from V and 6 bases from J, the junction contained 8 bases not matched to a gene. This CDR3 has 16 residues.

The chain recombines TRBV5-4 with TRBJ1-1; TRBD1 matches at 7 bases. The V and J ends lost 0 bases and 5 bases, in that order; junction bases with no gene match: 7. The CDR3 has 15 amino acids. Looked up from germline, CDR1 is SGHNT and CDR2 is YYREEE (reference sequence). The CDR3 here is CASSLAGSGGTEAFF. The CDR3 DNA is TGTGCCAGCAGCTTGGCAGGGTCAGGGGGTACTGAAGCTTTCTTT.

The chain couples TRBV7-9 to TRBJ2-1; the match to TRBD2 covers 8 bases. Per germline, CDR1 SEHNR and CDR2 FQNEAQ (reference sequence). This CDR3 has 16 amino acids. V lost 5 bases and J lost 4; bases outside the gene matches: 10. The CDR3 bases are TGTGCCAGCAGCCCCATTACTAGCGGAAGGTACAATGAGCAGTTCTTC. Translating gives CASSPITSGRYNEQFF.